This entry is about one T cell receptor (beta chain). Per the original data handling: Quantification of nucleated cells was approximated via reference gene primer amplification. The method was immunoSEQ multiplex PCR; TCRdb's version includes in-frame clones alone and lacks a portion of them. The V and J calls and clone size are taken from that table; D and trimming were inferred from the DNA. The sample yields about 230,000 clones, roughly 88% seen once. The sample originates from a study of blood T cell repertoires in COVID-19. Study information: Donors in the United States, Italy and Spain gave samples during acute or convalescent COVID-19. Sources were T cells, B-cell-depleted T cells, or PBMCs; the material itself was cDNA or gDNA.

The V end lost 1 base, the J end lost 6 bases, and 10 bases lay between the germline ends. The CDR3 runs 14 residues. From germline, CDR1 is SEHNR and CDR2 FQNEAQ (reference sequence). The sequenced sample consisted of peripheral blood. The chain joins TRBV7-9 to TRBJ2-1, with a weak D call TRBD1 (5 bases). The clonotype was recovered from a man in his forties or fifties who had recovered from COVID-19. CDR3: CASSLGTNTNEQFF. The CDR3 DNA sequence: TGTGCCAGCAGCTTAGGGACAAACACCAATGAGCAGTTCTTC.